This T cell receptor (beta chain) comes out of a study of T cells in Graves' hyperthyroidism and ophthalmopathy. Study findings and constraints: Also found in blood were most expanded thyroid clonotypes above 0.001.

Germline V gene data show CDR1 as ENHRY and CDR2 as SYGVKD. This CDR3 is built from 13 residues. With a duration under 2 months, the hyperthyroidism was newly diagnosed in patients aged 18 to 65. Patients with uncontrolled infections, other autoimmune diseases, pregnancy or lactation were excluded. Used for diagnoses were clinical symptoms, serum thyroxine and TRAb, thyroid ultrasound and orbital computed tomography. TCR beta CDR3 region amplification was performed from RNA transcripts. The study used the HTBI primer set for a first-round RT-PCR of the TCR CDR3. One entry per CDR3 protein, called by TCRdb with MiXCR from the multiplex PCR reads. The data show approximately 500,000 distinct CDR3 sequences, just over 45% seen once. Points on this clonotype: Its antigen remains unidentified. Sequence at one end of the junction differs from germline and may be a read error.

The receptor was derived from a woman under 30 with Graves' hyperthyroidism. The chain is built from TRBV10-3 and TRBJ1-2; D unclear. The source material was peripheral blood or thyroid tissue (not recorded which). CDR3 DNA sequence: TGTGCCATCAGTGAGAGCGTTAACTATGGCTACGCCTTC. Translation: CAISESVNYGYAF.